These T cell receptor beta chains were read from a single sample in a study of blood T cell repertoires in COVID-19. Data came from immunoSEQ multiplex PCR; TCRdb stores just in-frame clones and leaves some out. The sample shows fewer than 250,000 clones, approximately 86% of them seen only once. The specimen sequenced was peripheral blood. These receptor sequences come from a woman in her fifties or sixties with active or convalescent COVID-19. CDR3s include the opening cysteine and the closing phenylalanine or tryptophan. Each record gives: V gene, clone size, J gene, D gene, CDR3 protein, CDR3 DNA. The D gene is left open where the match is weak. The size of a clone is reported for some rows only, either as once, few or many, or as a class for expanded clones.

v_gene: TRBV3-1/TRBV3-2
abundance: .
j_gene: TRBJ2-6
d_gene: .
CDR3aa: CASSLPLGAGANVLTF
CDR3nt: TGTGCCAGCAGCCTCCCCTTAGGGGCCGGGGCCAACGTCCTGACTTTC

v_gene: TRBV28
abundance: .
j_gene: TRBJ2-3
d_gene: TRBD1
CDR3aa: CASNTDGTGRTDTQYF
CDR3nt: TGTGCCAGCAATACCGACGGGACAGGACGCACAGATACGCAGTATTTT

v_gene: TRBV30
abundance: .
j_gene: TRBJ1-6
d_gene: TRBD1
CDR3aa: CAWSDRGTGPIF
CDR3nt: TGTGCCTGGAGTGACAGGGGGACAGGGCCGATATTT

v_gene: TRBV19
abundance: .
j_gene: TRBJ1-1
d_gene: TRBD1
CDR3aa: CASSLPRTGGDTEAFF
CDR3nt: TGTGCCAGTAGTCTTCCTCGGACAGGGGGGGACACTGAAGCTTTCTTT

v_gene: TRBV19
abundance: once
j_gene: TRBJ1-2
d_gene: TRBD1
CDR3aa: CASSPGTGDYGYTF
CDR3nt: TGTGCCAGTAGTCCCGGGACAGGAGACTATGGCTACACCTTC

v_gene: TRBV10-3
abundance: .
j_gene: TRBJ2-1
d_gene: TRBD2
CDR3aa: CAISDLAGGGSYNEQFF
CDR3nt: TGTGCCATCAGTGACCTAGCGGGGGGAGGGTCCTACAATGAGCAGTTCTTC

v_gene: TRBV4-2
abundance: .
j_gene: TRBJ1-2
d_gene: .
CDR3aa: CASSQDLAVANYGYTF
CDR3nt: TGTGCCAGCAGCCAAGATTTAGCAGTCGCTAACTATGGCTACACCTTC

v_gene: TRBV12-5
abundance: .
j_gene: TRBJ2-1
d_gene: TRBD1
CDR3aa: CASGTGTEDYNEQFF
CDR3nt: TGTGCTAGTGGAACCGGGACAGAAGACTACAATGAGCAGTTCTTC

v_gene: TRBV25-1
abundance: .
j_gene: TRBJ2-1
d_gene: TRBD1
CDR3aa: CASSDPGQSSYNEQFF
CDR3nt: TGTGCCAGCAGTGATCCGGGACAGAGCTCCTACAATGAGCAGTTCTTC

v_gene: TRBV6-5
abundance: .
j_gene: TRBJ2-1
d_gene: .
CDR3aa: CASKPSSYNEQFF
CDR3nt: TGTGCCAGCAAACCTAGCTCCTACAATGAGCAGTTCTTC

v_gene: TRBV30
abundance: .
j_gene: TRBJ1-1
d_gene: TRBD1
CDR3aa: CAWQGVGTNTEAFF
CDR3nt: TGTGCCTGGCAGGGGGTTGGTACAAACACTGAAGCTTTCTTT

v_gene: TRBV18
abundance: .
j_gene: TRBJ1-2
d_gene: TRBD1
CDR3aa: CASSPEDRGWGYTF
CDR3nt: TGTGCCAGCTCACCAGAAGACAGGGGCTGGGGCTACACCTTC

v_gene: TRBV27
abundance: .
j_gene: TRBJ2-7
d_gene: TRBD2
CDR3aa: CASRRAVGLAGDFGSYEQYF
CDR3nt: TGTGCCAGCCGACGGGCCGTGGGACTAGCGGGAGATTTCGGTTCCTACGAGCAGTACTTC

v_gene: TRBV5-1
abundance: few
j_gene: TRBJ1-1
d_gene: .
CDR3aa: CASSLVSSGANTEAFF
CDR3nt: TGCGCCAGCAGCTTGGTTTCATCAGGGGCGAACACTGAAGCTTTCTTT

v_gene: TRBV5-4
abundance: .
j_gene: TRBJ1-6
d_gene: .
CDR3aa: CASSLEADNSPLHF
CDR3nt: TGTGCCAGCAGCTTGGAGGCGGATAATTCACCCCTCCACTTT

v_gene: TRBV29-1
abundance: .
j_gene: TRBJ2-3
d_gene: .
CDR3aa: CSVDLQEGGPTSTDTQYF
CDR3nt: TGCAGCGTTGATCTTCAGGAAGGTGGGCCTACTAGCACAGATACGCAGTATTTT

v_gene: TRBV3-1/TRBV3-2
abundance: .
j_gene: TRBJ2-5
d_gene: TRBD2
CDR3aa: CASSQGILGAGETQYF
CDR3nt: TGTGCCAGCAGCCAAGGGATACTAGGAGCGGGGGAGACCCAGTACTTC

v_gene: TRBV9
abundance: .
j_gene: TRBJ2-6
d_gene: TRBD1
CDR3aa: CASSVAGTARDGRSGANVLTF
CDR3nt: TGTGCCAGCAGCGTAGCCGGGACAGCACGCGACGGAAGGTCTGGGGCCAACGTCCTGACTTTC

v_gene: TRBV5-1
abundance: .
j_gene: TRBJ2-2
d_gene: .
CDR3aa: CASSDTGAGNGELFF
CDR3nt: TGCGCCAGCAGCGACACAGGGGCGGGGAACGGGGAGCTGTTTTTT

v_gene: TRBV10-1
abundance: .
j_gene: TRBJ2-7
d_gene: .
CDR3aa: CASSPPGSYEQYF
CDR3nt: TGCGCCAGCAGTCCTCCCGGGTCCTACGAGCAGTACTTC

v_gene: TRBV15
abundance: .
j_gene: TRBJ2-2
d_gene: .
CDR3aa: CATSRAFRTTKDTGELFF
CDR3nt: TGTGCCACCAGCAGAGCTTTTAGGACTACCAAGGACACCGGGGAGCTGTTTTTT

v_gene: TRBV7-2
abundance: .
j_gene: TRBJ2-2
d_gene: .
CDR3aa: CASSEDYSGELFF
CDR3nt: TGTGCCAGCAGCGAGGACTATTCCGGGGAGCTGTTTTTT

v_gene: TRBV5-1
abundance: .
j_gene: TRBJ2-7
d_gene: .
CDR3aa: CASSLSSTNEQYF
CDR3nt: TGCGCCAGCAGCTTGTCTAGCACCAACGAGCAGTACTTC

v_gene: TRBV3-1/TRBV3-2
abundance: .
j_gene: TRBJ1-3
d_gene: .
CDR3aa: CASSQLYRAGNTIYF
CDR3nt: TGTGCCAGCAGCCAACTCTACAGGGCAGGAAACACCATATATTTT

v_gene: TRBV5-6
abundance: few
j_gene: TRBJ1-2
d_gene: .
CDR3aa: CASSLTGYGYTF
CDR3nt: TGTGCCAGCAGCTTAACCGGCTATGGCTACACCTTC

v_gene: TRBV15
abundance: .
j_gene: TRBJ1-4
d_gene: TRBD1
CDR3aa: CATSRNTGGNEKLFF
CDR3nt: TGTGCCACCAGCAGAAACACAGGGGGGAATGAAAAACTGTTTTTT

v_gene: TRBV11-2
abundance: .
j_gene: TRBJ2-3
d_gene: .
CDR3aa: CASSLGRGASTDTQYF
CDR3nt: TGTGCCAGCAGCTTAGGTCGGGGGGCAAGCACAGATACGCAGTATTTT

v_gene: TRBV6-5
abundance: .
j_gene: TRBJ1-6
d_gene: TRBD1
CDR3aa: CASHLDRGRSPLHF
CDR3nt: TGTGCCAGCCACCTGGACAGGGGCCGTTCACCCCTCCACTTT

v_gene: TRBV11-2
abundance: .
j_gene: TRBJ1-2
d_gene: .
CDR3aa: CASSLEGSTNYGYTF
CDR3nt: TGTGCCAGCAGCTTAGAGGGGAGCACTAACTATGGCTACACCTTC

v_gene: TRBV20-1
abundance: .
j_gene: TRBJ1-6
d_gene: TRBD1
CDR3aa: CSASSPWDRNSPLHF
CDR3nt: TGCAGTGCTAGTAGCCCCTGGGACAGGAATTCACCCCTCCACTTT

v_gene: TRBV3-1/TRBV3-2
abundance: .
j_gene: TRBJ2-7
d_gene: TRBD2
CDR3aa: CASSPGGSGQYF
CDR3nt: TGTGCCAGCAGCCCGGGGGGTTCCGGGCAGTACTTC

v_gene: TRBV6-5
abundance: .
j_gene: TRBJ2-1
d_gene: .
CDR3aa: CATKGGLASYNEQFF
CDR3nt: TGTGCCACTAAGGGGGGGTTGGCCTCCTACAATGAGCAGTTCTTC

v_gene: TRBV24-1
abundance: .
j_gene: TRBJ2-1
d_gene: TRBD2
CDR3aa: CATSDRLAGFTEQFF
CDR3nt: TGTGCCACCAGTGATCGACTAGCGGGGTTTACTGAGCAGTTCTTC

v_gene: TRBV3-1/TRBV3-2
abundance: .
j_gene: TRBJ1-4
d_gene: .
CDR3aa: CASSTRDTNEKLFF
CDR3nt: TGTGCCAGCAGCACTCGGGACACGAATGAAAAACTGTTTTTT

v_gene: TRBV7-6
abundance: .
j_gene: TRBJ2-2
d_gene: .
CDR3aa: CASSLASRTGELFF
CDR3nt: TGTGCCAGCAGCTTAGCCTCCCGTACCGGGGAGCTGTTTTTT

v_gene: TRBV3-1/TRBV3-2
abundance: .
j_gene: TRBJ1-2
d_gene: TRBD1
CDR3aa: CASSPTGEVRGYTF
CDR3nt: TGTGCCAGCAGCCCGACAGGGGAGGTTCGTGGCTACACCTTC

v_gene: TRBV11-2
abundance: .
j_gene: TRBJ2-5
d_gene: TRBD2
CDR3aa: CASSLVGTSGGETQYF
CDR3nt: TGTGCCAGCAGCTTAGTTGGGACTAGCGGGGGTGAGACCCAGTACTTC

v_gene: TRBV4-1
abundance: .
j_gene: TRBJ2-3
d_gene: .
CDR3aa: CASSQASSVDTQYF
CDR3nt: TGCGCCAGCAGCCAGGCTAGTAGTGTAGATACGCAGTATTTT

v_gene: TRBV7-9
abundance: .
j_gene: TRBJ2-2
d_gene: TRBD1
CDR3aa: CASSLRTGHTGELFF
CDR3nt: TGTGCCAGCAGCCTCCGGACAGGGCACACCGGGGAGCTGTTTTTT

v_gene: TRBV2
abundance: .
j_gene: TRBJ2-5
d_gene: .
CDR3aa: CASSWGEETQYF
CDR3nt: TGTGCCAGCAGTTGGGGGGAAGAGACCCAGTACTTC

v_gene: TRBV11-3
abundance: .
j_gene: TRBJ1-1
d_gene: .
CDR3aa: CASSSGGRRTEAFF
CDR3nt: TGTGCCAGCAGCTCCGGCGGGAGACGGACTGAAGCTTTCTTT

v_gene: TRBV27
abundance: .
j_gene: TRBJ1-5
d_gene: .
CDR3aa: CASRGGGWTQPQHF
CDR3nt: TGTGCCAGCAGGGGCGGGGGGTGGACCCAGCCCCAGCATTTT

v_gene: TRBV15
abundance: .
j_gene: TRBJ1-3
d_gene: TRBD1
CDR3aa: CATSRDRVTGGNTIYF
CDR3nt: TGTGCCACCAGCAGAGATCGGGTGACAGGGGGAAACACCATATATTTT

v_gene: TRBV7-6
abundance: once
j_gene: TRBJ1-1
d_gene: .
CDR3aa: CASSLAYGGDTEAFF
CDR3nt: TGTGCCAGCAGCTTAGCGTATGGGGGGGACACTGAAGCTTTCTTT

v_gene: TRBV10-1
abundance: few
j_gene: TRBJ2-2
d_gene: .
CDR3aa: CASSEGANTGELFF
CDR3nt: TGCGCCAGCAGTGAGGGGGCGAATACCGGGGAGCTGTTTTTT

v_gene: TRBV7-6
abundance: .
j_gene: TRBJ1-2
d_gene: .
CDR3aa: CASSYQDRGGYTF
CDR3nt: TGTGCCAGCAGCTACCAGGACCGGGGAGGCTACACCTTC

v_gene: TRBV7-9
abundance: .
j_gene: TRBJ2-3
d_gene: TRBD2
CDR3aa: CASSLWGTSLIFSTDTQYF
CDR3nt: TGTGCCAGCAGCCTTTGGGGGACTAGCTTAATCTTTTCCACAGATACGCAGTATTTT

v_gene: TRBV18
abundance: .
j_gene: TRBJ2-3
d_gene: TRBD2
CDR3aa: CASSLRTSGGASPDTQYF
CDR3nt: TGTGCCAGCTCACTCAGGACTAGCGGGGGGGCAAGCCCAGATACGCAGTATTTT

v_gene: TRBV5-1
abundance: .
j_gene: TRBJ1-1
d_gene: TRBD1
CDR3aa: CASTQTGTGVTEAFF
CDR3nt: TGCGCCAGCACACAAACCGGGACAGGGGTTACTGAAGCTTTCTTT

v_gene: TRBV6-1
abundance: .
j_gene: TRBJ1-1
d_gene: TRBD1
CDR3aa: CASSVGLGRGRTEAFF
CDR3nt: TGTGCCAGCAGTGTAGGGTTGGGTAGGGGGCGGACTGAAGCTTTCTTT

v_gene: TRBV28
abundance: .
j_gene: TRBJ2-2
d_gene: TRBD1
CDR3aa: CATLGQGDTGELFF
CDR3nt: TGTGCCACCCTGGGACAGGGGGACACCGGGGAGCTGTTTTTT

v_gene: TRBV7-9
abundance: .
j_gene: TRBJ1-2
d_gene: .
CDR3aa: CASTPFDSGYGYTF
CDR3nt: TGTGCCAGCACACCGTTTGACTCCGGCTATGGCTACACCTTC

v_gene: TRBV11-3
abundance: .
j_gene: TRBJ2-1
d_gene: TRBD2
CDR3aa: CASSYAGTNALQFF
CDR3nt: TGTGCCAGCAGCTATGCCGGGACTAACGCGCTGCAGTTCTTC

v_gene: TRBV14
abundance: .
j_gene: TRBJ1-2
d_gene: .
CDR3aa: CASSRTVANYGYTF
CDR3nt: TGTGCCAGCAGCCGGACAGTAGCTAACTATGGCTACACCTTC

v_gene: TRBV5-4
abundance: few
j_gene: TRBJ1-2
d_gene: .
CDR3aa: CASSLEGVGSGYTF
CDR3nt: TGTGCCAGCAGCTTGGAGGGGGTTGGATCTGGCTACACCTTC

v_gene: TRBV5-1
abundance: once
j_gene: TRBJ2-5
d_gene: TRBD1
CDR3aa: CASSPQGREETQYF
CDR3nt: TGCGCCAGCAGCCCACAGGGGCGAGAAGAGACCCAGTACTTC

v_gene: TRBV7-6
abundance: .
j_gene: TRBJ2-3
d_gene: TRBD2
CDR3aa: CASSLVWPSGSTDTQYF
CDR3nt: TGTGCCAGCAGCTTAGTTTGGCCTAGCGGGAGCACAGATACGCAGTATTTT